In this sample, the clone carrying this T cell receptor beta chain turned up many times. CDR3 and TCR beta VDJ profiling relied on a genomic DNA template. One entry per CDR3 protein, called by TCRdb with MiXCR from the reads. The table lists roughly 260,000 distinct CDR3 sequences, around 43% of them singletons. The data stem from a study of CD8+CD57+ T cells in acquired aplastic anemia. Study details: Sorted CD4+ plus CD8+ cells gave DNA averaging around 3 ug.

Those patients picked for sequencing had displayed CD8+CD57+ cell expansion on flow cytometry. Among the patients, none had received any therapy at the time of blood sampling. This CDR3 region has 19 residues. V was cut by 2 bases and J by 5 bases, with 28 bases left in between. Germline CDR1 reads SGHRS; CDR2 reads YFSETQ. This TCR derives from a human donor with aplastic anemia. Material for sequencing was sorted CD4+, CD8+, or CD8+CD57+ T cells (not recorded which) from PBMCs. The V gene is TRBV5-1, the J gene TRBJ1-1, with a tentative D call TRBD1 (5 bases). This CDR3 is CASSFQPIGTAREGTEAFF. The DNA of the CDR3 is TGCGCCAGCAGCTTTCAGCCGATCGGGACTGCGAGGGAGGGGACTGAAGCTTTCTTT.